Shown below are 9 T cell receptor beta chains from a single sample sequenced in a study of blood T cell repertoires in COVID-19. Here immunoSEQ multiplex PCR was the method, and the copy in TCRdb shows in-frame clones only, minus some. The table has tens of thousands of clones, less than 75% seen once. Sequencing input: peripheral blood. These receptors were collected from a woman in her fifties or sixties in a cohort sampled during active or convalescent COVID-19.

This clone was seen once. The V and J genes are TRBV7-2 and TRBJ1-1, with 7 bases matching TRBD1. V lost 4 bases, J lost 3 bases, and 2 bases stayed unmatched. Germline CDR1 reads SGHTA; CDR2 reads FQGNSA. The CDR3 totals 13 residues. The CDR3 loop is CASSYDRDTEAFF. The CDR3 DNA reads as TGTGCCAGCAGCTATGACAGGGACACTGAAGCTTTCTTT. Based on the CDR3 plus reference TRBV7-2 and TRBJ1-1, the full variable domain is GAGVSQSPSNKVTEKGKDVELRCDPISGHTALYWYRQSLGQGLEFLIYFQGNSAPDKSGLPSDRFSAERTGGSVSTLTIQRTQQEDSAVYLCASSYDRDTEAFFGQGTRLTVV.

This chain links TRBV27 with TRBJ1-1, with D tentatively TRBD1 (5 bases). The germline CDR1 and CDR2 sequences are MNHEY and SMNVEV (reference sequence). Trimming stripped 2 bases from V and 1 base from J, with 11 bases between. The CDR3 sequence is 15 residues long. CDR3 DNA: TGTGCCAGCAGTTTAGTAGGGGTAGGGAACACTGAAGCTTTCTTT. Translating it yields CASSLVGVGNTEAFF.

As concerns this clone: Other nucleotide sequences in the sample specify the same CDR3. V gene TRBV18 combines with J gene TRBJ2-7; 9 positions agree with TRBD1. V trimming: 6 bases; J trimming: 0 bases; junction bases outside the gene matches: 3. This CDR3 contains 14 residues. The V gene's germline CDR1 is KGHSH and CDR2 LQKENI. The CDR3 region is CASSPGQGSYEQYF. The CDR3 DNA reads TGTGCCAGCTCGCCGGGACAGGGCTCCTACGAGCAGTACTTC. The complete variable domain, with remaining parts taken from reference TRBV18 and TRBJ2-7, reads NAGVMQNPRHLVRRRGQEARLRCSPMKGHSHVYWYRQLPEEGLKFMVYLQKENIIDESGMPKERFSAEFPKEGPSILRIQQVVRGDSAAYFCASSPGQGSYEQYFGPGTRLTVT.

This clone occurred once. The chain combines TRBV5-1 with TRBJ2-3; a weak D match, TRBD2 (6 bases). The CDR3 is 13 residues long. Deletions cut 4 bases from V and 9 bases from J, with 15 bases between. Germline CDR1 is SGHRS and CDR2 is YFSETQ. Here the CDR3 DNA reads TGCGCCAGCAGCACACCGGGACTTCCCACGCAGTATTTT. Protein: CASSTPGLPTQYF.

This chain connects TRBV28 to TRBJ2-2; 8 bases match TRBD1. The V segment lost 8 bases and the J segment 0 bases; nucleotides outside the gene matches: 8. CDR3 size: 16 residues. CDR1 is MDHEN and CDR2 is SYDVKM in the germline V gene. The CDR3 here is CASRISGGTNTGELFF. CDR3 DNA: TGTGCCAGCCGTATCTCAGGGGGCACGAACACCGGGGAGCTGTTTTTT. Variable domain in full (rest from reference TRBV28 and TRBJ2-2): DVKVTQSSRYLVKRTGEKVFLECVQDMDHENMFWYRQDPGLGLRLIYFSYDVKMKEKGDIPEGYSVSREKKERFSLILESASTNQTSMYLCASRISGGTNTGELFFGEGSRLTVL.

The chain employs TRBV7-2 and TRBJ2-1; tentative D call: TRBD2 (5 bases). The length of the CDR3 is 15 residues. Germline CDR1 SGHTA, CDR2 FQGNSA. Trimming took 5 bases from V and 2 from J, leaving 13 bases between them. This CDR3 reads CASSPMVAPYNEQFF. The CDR3 region has the DNA TGTGCCAGCAGCCCCATGGTAGCGCCCTACAATGAGCAGTTCTTC.

This chain joins TRBV19 and TRBJ1-2, with no clear D. This CDR3 has 16 residues. Between the trimmed V and J ends, which lost 3 bases and 4 bases, there was a span of 18 bases. The V gene's germline CDR1 is LNHDA and CDR2 SQIVND (reference sequence). The CDR3: CASSMGSGFGLYGYTF. CDR3 nucleotides: TGTGCCAGTAGTATGGGCTCCGGTTTCGGCCTCTATGGCTACACCTTC.

This chain links TRBV18 with TRBJ2-3; a possible D gene is TRBD1 (6 bases). This CDR3 has 17 amino acids. Per germline, CDR1 KGHSH and CDR2 LQKENI. The V end was cut by 3 bases, the J end by 3 bases, with 19 bases between. CDR3 sequence (DNA): TGTGCCAGCTCACCGAAACTTACGACAGGAGGTACAGATACGCAGTATTTT. Protein sequence: CASSPKLTTGGTDTQYF.

The V call is TRBV9, the J call TRBJ2-1; 9 positions match TRBD1. The CDR3 spans 18 residues. The trim removed 4 bases at V and 6 bases at J, leaving 17 bases unmatched. Germline CDR1 reads SGDLS; CDR2 reads YYNGEE. The CDR3 is CASSRDIIADRGGNEQFF. The CDR3 DNA sequence: TGTGCCAGCAGCAGAGACATTATAGCGGACAGGGGCGGCAATGAGCAGTTCTTC.